Below are 20 T cell receptor beta chains sequenced from a single sample in a study of shared clonotypes between healthy human individuals. TCRdb's table, derived via immunoSEQ multiplex PCR, lists solely in-frame clones and lacks some. The sample lists about 2.3 million clones; 85% to 95% were seen once. The specimen was naive CD4+ T cells from PBMCs. The subset was: CD45RA+ positively selected. Receptors originate from a man younger than 30 in good health. Some clones in this sample may be carry-over from other donors' samples.

The rearrangement links TRBV30 to TRBJ2-5, with TRBD1 matching over 7 bases. The better agreement between TRBJ2-7 and the DNA end casts doubt on the J call. Germline CDR1 and CDR2: GTSNPN and SVGIG (reference sequence). The CDR3 totals 15 residues. This CDR3 is CAWTPQGRGFREQYF. As DNA, the CDR3 is TGTGCCTGGACCCCTCAGGGCAGGGGGTTTCGCGAGCAGTACTTC.

The chain joins TRBV5-1 to TRBJ1-1, with a possible D match to TRBD1 (5 bases). This CDR3 contains 16 residues. The germline V gene encodes CDR1 SGHRS and CDR2 YFSETQ. Trimming pared 6 bases from V and 1 base from J, leaving 19 bases between. The CDR3 loop reads CASTGGSTAPNTEAFF. The CDR3 DNA reads TGCGCCAGCACCGGGGGAAGCACCGCACCGAACACTGAAGCTTTCTTT.

The sample holds one count of this clone. The chain employs TRBV19 and TRBJ1-1; D is uncertain. The germline CDR1 and CDR2 sequences are LNHDA and SQIVND (reference sequence). The V and J ends lost 5 bases and 1 base respectively, with 11 bases between them. There are 14 residues in the CDR3. CDR3 region: CASSSPHKNTEAFF. The CDR3 bases are TGTGCCAGTAGTTCCCCACATAAGAACACTGAAGCTTTCTTT.

The J gene is TRBJ2-2, the V gene TRBV30; D ambiguous. The CDR3 spans 18 residues. Germline V CDR1 and CDR2: GTSNPN, SVGIG (reference sequence). Trimming left V 0 bases short and J 2 bases short, with 19 bases between. The CDR3 nucleotides are TGTGCCTGGAGTGTACAGAGGAGAACCCACCCTAACACCGGGGAGCTGTTTTTT. Translating it yields CAWSVQRRTHPNTGELFF.

This clone was picked up one time. The gene calls are TRBV30 and TRBJ2-2; 9 bases align to TRBD2. CDR1 and CDR2 (germline): GTSNPN, SVGIG (reference sequence). The CDR3 is made up of 14 amino acids. The junction had 5 bases not matched to a gene; V was cut back by 6 bases and J by 3 bases. The CDR3 loop is CACLAGEYTGELFF. The CDR3 DNA is TGTGCCTGCTTAGCGGGAGAGTACACCGGGGAGCTGTTTTTT.

V is TRBV7-8 and J is TRBJ2-7, with D maybe TRBD1 (5 bases). CDR1 SGHVS and CDR2 FQNEAQ come from the germline V gene. The CDR3 has 11 amino acids. The V and J ends lost 2 bases and 6 bases respectively, with 5 bases between them. CDR3 DNA: TGTGCCAGCAGCTTAAGGGGCGAGCAGTACTTC. Translating it yields CASSLRGEQYF.

On this clone: This sample also contains other DNA sequences that code for the same CDR3. The chain links TRBV4-1 to TRBJ1-2; 9 positions agree with TRBD1. Trimming took 1 base from V and 6 from J; bases not matched to a gene: 0. CDR1 is MGHRA, CDR2 YSYEKL, per germline. This CDR3 is built from 13 residues. CDR3 sequence: CASSQGTGDGYTF. The CDR3 bases are TGCGCCAGCAGCCAAGGGACAGGGGATGGCTACACCTTC.

V and J are TRBV10-3 and TRBJ2-5; 9 positions agree with TRBD1. This CDR3 comprises 13 residues. Germline loops: CDR1 ENHRY, CDR2 SYGVKD. With V trimmed by 3 bases and J by 4 bases, 0 bases remained unmatched. CDR3 in amino acids: CAISEQGAETQYF. In DNA form, the CDR3 reads TGTGCCATCAGTGAACAGGGGGCAGAGACCCAGTACTTC.

This clone has a handful of counts. Additional DNA sequences in this sample encode the identical CDR3. V usage is TRBV29-1 and J usage is TRBJ1-1; D gene ambiguous. Germline V lookup: CDR1 SQVTM, CDR2 ANQGSEA. This CDR3 is built from 12 residues. The V end lost 3 bases, the J end lost 0 bases, and 5 bases lay between the germline ends. The CDR3 bases are TGCAGCGTTGATCACCTGAACACTGAAGCTTTCTTT. This encodes CSVDHLNTEAFF. The variable domain in full, completed from reference TRBV29-1 and TRBJ1-1, reads SAVISQKPSRDICQRGTSLTIQCQVDSQVTMMFWYRQQPGQSLTLIATANQGSEATYESGFVIDKFPISRPNLTFSTLTVSNMSPEDSSIYLCSVDHLNTEAFFGQGTRLTVV.

V is TRBV28 and J is TRBJ2-7; D is ambiguous. The CDR3 totals 11 residues. In germline, CDR1 is MDHEN, CDR2 SYDVKM. Trimming took 7 bases from V and 3 from J, leaving 7 bases between them. The CDR3 region has the DNA TGTGCCAGCAAAGCTTACTACGAGCAGTACTTC. Its protein product is CASKAYYEQYF.

The CDR3 coding sequence is TGTGCCGGAAATACGGGACTCAACTGGGCTGGTGAAAAACTGTTTTTT. Translated: CAGNTGLNWAGEKLFF. The chain joins TRBV30 to TRBJ1-4; the D gene is possibly TRBD1 (5 bases). CDR3 length: 16 amino acids. Trimming stripped 8 bases from V and 7 bases from J, with 26 bases between. Germline values: CDR1 GTSNPN, CDR2 SVGIG (reference sequence).

The chain combines TRBV28 with TRBJ2-7; no clear D gene. The CDR3 has 13 amino acids. The V gene lost 7 bases and the J gene lost 6 bases, with 16 bases spanning the gap. Germline values: CDR1 MDHEN, CDR2 SYDVKM. The CDR3 nucleotides read TGTGCCAGCATCCGAGTGACGCCTCGCGAGCAGTACTTC. Translation: CASIRVTPREQYF.

The chain joins TRBV2 to TRBJ1-5; no clear D gene. V was pared by 7 bases and J by 9 bases, with 19 bases between. This CDR3 spans 14 amino acids. The germline V gene has CDR1 SNHLY and CDR2 FYNNEI. CDR3 sequence reads: CASTTGSLNRPQHF. The CDR3 DNA follows: TGTGCCAGCACAACCGGGTCCTTGAATAGGCCCCAGCATTTT.

The rearrangement joins TRBV19 to TRBJ2-2; 7 bases agree with TRBD2. Trimming at V came to 10 bases and at J to 5 bases, leaving 10 bases not matched to a gene. CDR1 is LNHDA and CDR2 is SQIVND in the germline V gene (reference sequence). The CDR3 consists of 14 residues. The CDR3 region is CATARGRGTGELFF. The CDR3, as DNA: TGTGCCACCGCGCGGGGGAGAGGGACCGGGGAGCTGTTTTTT. Supplemented by reference TRBV19 and TRBJ2-2, the full variable domain reads DGGITQSPKYLFRKEGQNVTLSCEQNLNHDAMYWYRQDPGQGLRLIYYSQIVNDFQKGDIAEGYSVSREKKESFPLTVTSAQKNPTAFYLCATARGRGTGELFFGEGSRLTVL.

The V and J genes are TRBV5-6 and TRBJ2-5; D possibly corresponds to TRBD2 (5 bases). Germline assignment: CDR1 SGHDT and CDR2 YYEEEE. V lost 3 bases and J lost 5, with 11 bases in between. The CDR3 spans 13 residues. The CDR3, as DNA: TGTGCCAGCAGCTCCTACCCGGGGGAGACCCAGTACTTC. Residues: CASSSYPGETQYF.

The rearrangement uses TRBV27 and TRBJ1-1, with D unresolved. The CDR3 runs to 13 residues. The ends were cut back, 5 bases at V and 3 bases at J, with 10 bases in the middle. CDR1 is MNHEY and CDR2 is SMNVEV in the germline V gene (reference sequence). Written as DNA, the CDR3 is TGTGCCAGCAGTCCGGGGTGGTACACTGAAGCTTTCTTT. Amino acid sequence: CASSPGWYTEAFF.

J is TRBJ1-1 and V is TRBV10-2; D is perhaps TRBD1 (5 bases). CDR1 and CDR2 from the germline V gene are WSHSY and SAAADI. The length of the CDR3 is 13 residues. Deletions cut 4 bases from V and 8 bases from J, with 14 bases between. The CDR3: CASSGTDSREAFF. CDR3 coding DNA: TGCGCCAGCAGTGGGACCGACAGTAGGGAAGCTTTCTTT.

The chain employs TRBV19 and TRBJ2-5; 8 bases align to TRBD1. The CDR3 runs 14 residues. J lost 7 bases, V lost 5 bases, and 9 bases had no gene match. The germline V gene encodes CDR1 LNHDA and CDR2 SQIVND (reference sequence). The CDR3 loop is CASSPAGGAGTQYF. CDR3 bases: TGTGCCAGTAGTCCGGCAGGGGGCGCTGGGACCCAGTACTTC.

The chain employs TRBV6-5 and TRBJ1-2; D gene ambiguous. The CDR3 loop spans 16 amino acids. V shed 4 bases and J shed 0 bases, with 15 bases lying between them. CDR1 is MNHEY, CDR2 SVGAGI, per germline. This chain's CDR3 is CASSLSGAQTNYGYTF. DNA for the CDR3: TGTGCCAGCAGTTTATCTGGAGCCCAAACTAACTATGGCTACACCTTC.

This clone was seen a single time. The chain recombines TRBV27 with TRBJ2-2; D perhaps matches TRBD2 (6 bases). Trimming cost V 4 bases and J 8 bases, with 20 bases left between them. The germline V gene encodes CDR1 MNHEY and CDR2 SMNVEV (reference sequence). CDR3 size: 16 residues. For the CDR3, the DNA is TGTGCCAGCAGTTATAAATGGGACTCCCACGCTGGGGAGCTGTTTTTT. Residues: CASSYKWDSHAGELFF.